These T cell receptor beta chains were read from a single sample in a study of blood T cell repertoires in COVID-19. Sequencing was performed with immunoSEQ multiplex PCR; in TCRdb, only in-frame clones are kept and a portion is missing. The repertoire consists of under 250,000 clones, with about 83% occurring once and the leading ten covering approximately 6%. The sequenced sample consisted of peripheral blood. The source is a woman at least 80 years old with COVID-19, enrolled during active disease. Both conserved end residues are part of each CDR3. Fields, in order: J gene, D gene, clone size, V gene, CDR3 protein, CDR3 DNA. The D gene is left open where the match is weak. Rows may omit the clone size; those that give it use once, few, many or a size class.

TRBJ1-1,.,.,TRBV10-1,CASTQSVTGTEAFF,TGCGCCAGTACACAATCGGTTACGGGCACTGAAGCTTTCTTT
TRBJ1-6,.,.,TRBV11-2,CASSLDRTVNSPLHF,TGTGCCAGCAGCTTAGATAGGACAGTTAATTCACCCCTCCACTTT
TRBJ1-3,.,few,TRBV10-3,CAISELPGARSGNTIYF,TGTGCCATCAGTGAGTTGCCAGGTGCCCGCTCTGGAAACACCATATATTTT
TRBJ1-1,.,once,TRBV7-2,CASSRQLNTEAFF,TGTGCCAGCAGCAGACAGTTGAACACTGAAGCTTTCTTT
TRBJ1-5,TRBD1,few,TRBV28,CASSRRQGNNQPQHF,TGTGCCAGCAGTCGAAGACAGGGAAACAATCAGCCCCAGCATTTT
TRBJ2-5,TRBD2,.,TRBV3-1/TRBV3-2,CASSMGTSGAETQYF,TGTGCCAGCAGCATGGGGACTAGCGGGGCAGAGACCCAGTACTTC
TRBJ2-5,.,.,TRBV18,CASSPVGETQYF,TGTGCCAGCTCACCTGTCGGAGAGACCCAGTACTTC
TRBJ2-7,.,.,TRBV29-1,CSVEQGSSYEQYF,TGCAGCGTTGAGCAGGGTAGCTCCTACGAGCAGTACTTC
TRBJ2-6,.,.,TRBV5-8,CASSTTGQSSGANVLTF,TGTGCCAGCAGCACCACGGGACAAAGCTCTGGGGCCAACGTCCTGACTTTC
TRBJ2-2,TRBD1,.,TRBV15,CATSSRQGAGELFF,TGTGCCACCAGCAGCCGACAGGGGGCCGGGGAGCTGTTTTTT
TRBJ2-1,.,once,TRBV7-2,CASSLVGGSYNEQFF,TGTGCCAGCAGCTTAGTGGGGGGATCCTACAATGAGCAGTTCTTC
TRBJ2-7,TRBD1,once,TRBV28,CASSVPKKDRTSYEQYF,TGTGCCAGCAGTGTTCCCAAAAAGGACAGGACCTCCTACGAGCAGTACTTC
TRBJ1-2,.,.,TRBV5-1,CASSLEGNNYGYTF,TGCGCCAGCAGCTTGGAGGGGAATAACTATGGCTACACCTTC
TRBJ2-1,TRBD2,.,TRBV6-5,CASSYGTSGGENEQFF,TGTGCCAGCAGTTACGGGACTAGCGGGGGGGAAAATGAGCAGTTCTTC
TRBJ1-5,TRBD1,.,TRBV18,CASSTGTGVQPQHF,TGTGCCAGTTCTACCGGGACAGGGGTTCAGCCCCAGCATTTT
TRBJ2-1,TRBD1,.,TRBV18,CASSPLGTGAYNEQFF,TGTGCCAGCTCACCACTTGGGACAGGAGCATACAATGAGCAGTTCTTC
TRBJ1-2,TRBD1,.,TRBV7-9,CASSPPSRTGASGGYTF,TGTGCCAGCAGCCCACCTTCCCGGACAGGGGCTTCGGGTGGCTACACCTTC
TRBJ2-2,TRBD1,.,TRBV15,CATSRDHTGANTGELFF,TGTGCCACCAGCAGAGATCATACAGGGGCGAACACCGGGGAGCTGTTTTTT